Many counts were recorded for the clone carrying this T cell receptor beta chain. The antigen is unknown. Trimming cost V 0 bases and J 4 bases; bases outside gene matches: 11. The CDR3 covers 17 residues. CDR1 is SGHRS and CDR2 is YFSETQ in the germline V gene. TCRbeta library preparation incorporated unique molecular identifiers. TCRdb recomputed calls from the PCR reads with MiXCR, one row per CDR3 protein. The repertoire holds about 980,000 distinct CDR3 sequences, about 29% seen once, with over 25% in the top ten. The sample is drawn from a study of T-cell reconstitution after alpha-beta-depleted transplantation in children. Study findings and constraints: The high TCRbeta diversity at day 60 in some patients came from surviving recipient T cells and thymic progenitors. Expanded clones from the graft, numbering several hundred, reportedly supplied alpha-beta T cells about two months after transplant.

The receptor's source is a boy under two years old who had a stem cell transplant for SCID, so the T cells may come from the graft donor. The chain recombines TRBV5-1 with TRBJ2-5, with 8 bases identical to TRBD2. The source was PBMCs, mostly from graft donor cells, collected 360 days after TCRalphabeta/CD19-depleted stem cell transplant. The CDR3 nucleotides are TGCGCCAGCAGCTTGGCCCGGGGGGGAAGAGTCCGAGAGACCCAGTACTTC. The encoded protein is CASSLARGGRVRETQYF.